The clone carrying this T cell receptor (beta chain) was counted at least ten times. Antigen unknown. This entry comes from a study of beta chain features in type 1 diabetes. Across the study: Over 85,000,000 sorted cells were examined across all samples. Findings and caveats of the study: Shortening that was moderate but significant affected the TCRB CDR3s of Type 1 diabetes patients in all four CD4+ subsets. Type 1 diabetes patients had VDJ junctions that carried fewer insertions and more deletions. Patients and controls would share equally any PCR tilt toward shorter templates.

The investigators reverse transcribed all of the isolated RNA, so they sequenced expressed TCRB transcripts. Reads from naive, central memory and regulatory T cell samples averaged about 3.57 million. Some clones are missing from TCRdb's copy, which holds only in-frame ones; the method was immunoSEQ multiplex PCR. Of about 340,000 clones in the sample, 9.3% are singletons; the top ten hold 0.9% to 1.1%. Germline CDR1 is KGHSH and CDR2 is LQKENI. Trimming removed 0 bases from V and 7 bases from J, with 12 bases in between. The CDR3 extends over 14 amino acids. The gene calls are TRBV18 and TRBJ1-1, with D perhaps matching TRBD1 (6 bases). The TCR sequence derives from a man aged 25 to 40 with type 1 diabetes. Sequencing was done on a sample of central memory CD4+ T cells from blood. CDR3 bases: TGTGCCAGCTCACCACCCGGGCGGACAGATGAAGCTTTCTTT. It is translated as CASSPPGRTDEAFF.